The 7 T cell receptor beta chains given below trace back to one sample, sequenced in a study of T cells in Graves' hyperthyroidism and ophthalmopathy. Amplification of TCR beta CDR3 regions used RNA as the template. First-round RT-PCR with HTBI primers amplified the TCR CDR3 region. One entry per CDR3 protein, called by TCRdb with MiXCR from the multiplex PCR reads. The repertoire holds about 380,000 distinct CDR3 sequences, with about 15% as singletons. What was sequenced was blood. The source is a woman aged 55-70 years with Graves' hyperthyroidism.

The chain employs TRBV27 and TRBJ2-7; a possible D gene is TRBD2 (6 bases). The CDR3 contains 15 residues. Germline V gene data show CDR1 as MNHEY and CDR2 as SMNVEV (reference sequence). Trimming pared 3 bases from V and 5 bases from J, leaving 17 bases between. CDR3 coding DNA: TGTGCCAGCAGTTTTTTCAGGGACTCGGGAGACGAGCAGTACTTC. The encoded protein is CASSFFRDSGDEQYF.

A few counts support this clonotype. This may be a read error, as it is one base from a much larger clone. CDR3 nucleotides: TGTGCCAGCAGTTCCAACGGCGGGACGCAGTATTTT. It codes for CASSSNGGTQYF. The genes are TRBV3-1 and TRBJ2-3, with a possible D match to TRBD2 (5 bases). CDR3 length: 12 residues. CDR1 and CDR2 (germline): LGHDT, YNNKEL (reference sequence). V was clipped by 6 bases and J by 9 bases, with 13 bases between them.

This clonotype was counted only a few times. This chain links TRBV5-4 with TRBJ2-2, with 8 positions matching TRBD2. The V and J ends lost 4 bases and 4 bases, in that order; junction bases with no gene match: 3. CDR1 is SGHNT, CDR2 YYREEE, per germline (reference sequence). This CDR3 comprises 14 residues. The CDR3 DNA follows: TGTGCCAGCAGCATAGCGGGAAGCACCGGGGAGCTGTTTTTT. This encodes CASSIAGSTGELFF.

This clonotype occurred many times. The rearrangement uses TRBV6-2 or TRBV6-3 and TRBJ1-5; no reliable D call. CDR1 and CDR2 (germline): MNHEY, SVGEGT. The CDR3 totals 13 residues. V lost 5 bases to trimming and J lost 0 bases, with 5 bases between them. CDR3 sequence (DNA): TGTGCCAGCAGTAGGACTAGCAATCAGCCCCAGCATTTT. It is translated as CASSRTSNQPQHF.

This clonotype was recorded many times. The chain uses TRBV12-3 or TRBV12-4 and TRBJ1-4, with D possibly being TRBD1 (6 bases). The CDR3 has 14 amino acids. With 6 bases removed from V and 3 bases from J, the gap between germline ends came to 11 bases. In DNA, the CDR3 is TGTGCCAGCAGCTCCGGGACACCTAATGAAAAACTGTTTTTT. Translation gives CASSSGTPNEKLFF.

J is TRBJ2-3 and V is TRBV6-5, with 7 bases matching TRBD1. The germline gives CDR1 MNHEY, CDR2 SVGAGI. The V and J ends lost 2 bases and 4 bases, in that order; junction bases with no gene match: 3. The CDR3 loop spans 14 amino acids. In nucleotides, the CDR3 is TGTGCCAGCAGTTACCCCCAGGGGGCAGATACGCAGTATTTT. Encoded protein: CASSYPQGADTQYF.

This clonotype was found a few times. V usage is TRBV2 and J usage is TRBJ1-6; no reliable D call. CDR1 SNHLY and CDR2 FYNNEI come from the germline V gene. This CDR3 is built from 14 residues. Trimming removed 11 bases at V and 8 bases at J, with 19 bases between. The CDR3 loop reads CAGMDGRSHSPLHF. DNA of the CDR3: TGTGCCGGCATGGATGGCCGGAGCCATTCACCCCTCCACTTT.